This TCR beta chain was profiled in a study of blood T cell repertoires in COVID-19. Source study methods: Using reference gene primer amplification, nucleated cell counts were estimated. TCRdb's table, derived via immunoSEQ multiplex PCR, lists solely in-frame clones and lacks some. V and J calls and clone size are copied from that table; D and trimming were computed from the DNA. The sample gives 55,000 to 85,000 clones, 90% of which show up once; under 6.5% is in the top ten. Input material: peripheral blood. The clonotype was recovered from a woman aged 18-35 years with acute or convalescent COVID-19.

The CDR3 DNA follows: TGTGCCAGTAGTAAGGGACAGATGAACACTGAAGCTTTCTTT. Its protein product is CASSKGQMNTEAFF. V usage is TRBV19 and J usage is TRBJ1-1; TRBD1 matches 7 bases. CDR3 length: 14 residues. Germline CDR1 is LNHDA and CDR2 is SQIVND (reference sequence). The trim removed 4 bases at V and 0 bases at J, leaving 2 bases unmatched.